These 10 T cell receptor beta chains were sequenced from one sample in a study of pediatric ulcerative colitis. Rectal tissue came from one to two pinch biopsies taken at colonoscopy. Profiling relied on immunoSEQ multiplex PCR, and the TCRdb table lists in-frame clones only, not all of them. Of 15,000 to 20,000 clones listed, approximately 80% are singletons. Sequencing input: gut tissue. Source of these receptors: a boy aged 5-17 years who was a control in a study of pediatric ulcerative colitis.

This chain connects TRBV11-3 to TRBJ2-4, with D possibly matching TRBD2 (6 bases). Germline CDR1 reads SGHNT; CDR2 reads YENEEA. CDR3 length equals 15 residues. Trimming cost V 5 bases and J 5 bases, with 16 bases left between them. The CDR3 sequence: CASSLGGVGENIQYF. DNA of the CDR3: TGTGCCAGCAGCCTAGGAGGGGTCGGGGAAAACATTCAGTACTTC.

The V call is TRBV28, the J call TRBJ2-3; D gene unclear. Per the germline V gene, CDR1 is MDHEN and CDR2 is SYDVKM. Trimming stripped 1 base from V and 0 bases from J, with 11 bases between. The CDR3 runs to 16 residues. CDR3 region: CASSLFGLSSTDTQYF. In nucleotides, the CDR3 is TGTGCCAGCAGTTTATTTGGGCTATCTAGCACAGATACGCAGTATTTT. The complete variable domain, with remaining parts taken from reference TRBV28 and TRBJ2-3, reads DVKVTQSSRYLVKRTGEKVFLECVQDMDHENMFWYRQDPGLGLRLIYFSYDVKMKEKGDIPEGYSVSREKKERFSLILESASTNQTSMYLCASSLFGLSSTDTQYFGPGTRLTVL.

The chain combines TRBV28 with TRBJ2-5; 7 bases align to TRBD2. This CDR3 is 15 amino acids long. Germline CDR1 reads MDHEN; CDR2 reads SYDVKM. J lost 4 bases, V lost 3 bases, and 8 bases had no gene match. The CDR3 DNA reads TGTGCCAGCAGTTTCCCCTTGGGGAGGGGAGAGACCCAGTACTTC. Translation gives CASSFPLGRGETQYF.

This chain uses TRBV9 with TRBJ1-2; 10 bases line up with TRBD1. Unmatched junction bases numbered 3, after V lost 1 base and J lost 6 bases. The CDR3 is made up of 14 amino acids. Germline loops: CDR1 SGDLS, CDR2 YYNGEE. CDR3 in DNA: TGTGCCAGCAGCGTAAGGACAGGGGGAGATGGCTACACCTTC. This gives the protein CASSVRTGGDGYTF.

For the CDR3, the DNA is TGTGCCAGCAGCCTCCTTGGACTAGGATATGAGCAGTACTTC. Translation: CASSLLGLGYEQYF. The chain employs TRBV7-3 and TRBJ2-7; 7 bases fit TRBD2. The V and J ends lost 5 bases and 7 bases, in that order; junction bases with no gene match: 11. Looked up from germline, CDR1 is SGHTA and CDR2 is FQGTGA. CDR3 length equals 14 residues.

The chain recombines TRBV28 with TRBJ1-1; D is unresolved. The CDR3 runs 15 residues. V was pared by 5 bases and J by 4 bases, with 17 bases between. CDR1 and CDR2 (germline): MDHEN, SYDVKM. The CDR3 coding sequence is TGTGCCAGCAGTCCAACCGCGGTAGAAAGCACTGAAGCTTTCTTT. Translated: CASSPTAVESTEAFF.

The CDR3 DNA sequence: TGTGCCACCGGCGAAGTTAGACAGCCCCAGCATTTT. Its protein is CATGEVRQPQHF. The chain combines TRBV10-3 with TRBJ1-5, with D uncertain. The CDR3 extends over 12 amino acids. Trimming removed 10 bases at V and 7 bases at J, with 14 bases between. Per the germline V gene, CDR1 is ENHRY and CDR2 is SYGVKD.

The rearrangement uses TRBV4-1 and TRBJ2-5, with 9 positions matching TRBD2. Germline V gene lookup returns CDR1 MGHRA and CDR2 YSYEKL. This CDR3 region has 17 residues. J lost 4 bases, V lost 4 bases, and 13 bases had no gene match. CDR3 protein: CASSPRTGTSFGETQYF. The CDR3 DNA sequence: TGCGCCAGCAGCCCCCGTACCGGGACTAGCTTTGGAGAGACCCAGTACTTC.

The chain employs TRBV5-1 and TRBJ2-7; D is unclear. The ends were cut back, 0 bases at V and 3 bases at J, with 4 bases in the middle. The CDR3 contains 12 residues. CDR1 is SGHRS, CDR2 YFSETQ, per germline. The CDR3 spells CASSLDIYEQYF. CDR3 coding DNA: TGCGCCAGCAGCTTGGACATCTACGAGCAGTACTTC.

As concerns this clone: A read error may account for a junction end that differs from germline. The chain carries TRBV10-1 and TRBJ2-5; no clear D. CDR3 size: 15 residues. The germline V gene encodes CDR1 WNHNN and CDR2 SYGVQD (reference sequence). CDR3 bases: TGCGCCAGTTATCCCCCGGCAGGACGACAAGGGACCCAGTACTTC. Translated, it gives CASYPPAGRQGTQYF.